The entry below gives a single T cell receptor beta chain sequence along with its context. A TCRbeta library incorporating unique molecular identifiers was prepared. MiXCR, run by TCRdb on the PCR reads, gives a single entry per CDR3 protein. The table shows 490,000 or so distinct CDR3 sequences, with approximately 13% occurring only once. This sample is drawn from a study of T-cell reconstitution after alpha-beta-depleted transplantation in children. The V segment lost 2 bases and the J segment 2 bases; nucleotides outside the gene matches: 3. CDR3 length equals 13 residues. Germline lookup yields CDR1 GTSNPN and CDR2 SVGIG (reference sequence).

This specimen consisted of PBMCs from the stem cell graft donor, obtained from the stem cell graft. The chain carries TRBV30 and TRBJ2-7, with TRBD1 matching over 7 bases. This receptor was taken from a human donor who donated a stem cell graft to a child with combined immunodeficiency. The CDR3 sequence is CAWSTGQPYEQYF. In DNA form, the CDR3 reads TGTGCCTGGAGTACGGGACAGCCCTACGAGCAGTACTTC.